Judged by abundance, the clone carrying this TCR beta chain is medium-sized (0.01 to 0.1%). Its antigen is currently unknown. Memory CD4+ cells were defined as CD4+CD45RO+CD25-. Study-wide results and caveats: Tumor memory CD4+ T cell TCR gene usage was found to cluster with blood and lymph node memory CD4+ cells and with lymph node naive CD4+ cells. Tumor-infiltrating Treg TCR alpha and beta sequences overlapped most with tumor naive CD4+ T cells, then blood naive.

A single record per CDR3 protein comes from TCRdb applying MiXCR to the multiplex PCR reads. Among 200 to 300 distinct CDR3 sequences listed, approximately 4.7% were seen once. The sample was memory CD4+ T cells sorted from blood. The subset: memory CD4+ T cells, CD4+CD45RO+CD25-. This clonotype was obtained from a female donor with breast cancer.

Written as DNA, the CDR3 is TGTGCCAGCAGTCTAATCGGACAGGGCTTGGATGGCTACACCTTC. Amino acids: CASSLIGQGLDGYTF. V is TRBV12-3 or TRBV12-4 and J is TRBJ1-2; TRBD1 aligns across 8 bases. Trimming at V came to 5 bases and at J to 6 bases, leaving 11 bases not matched to a gene. The CDR3 totals 15 residues.